The T cell receptor (beta chain) under discussion was sequenced for a study of T cell responses to AZD1222 COVID-19 vaccine. Per germline, CDR1 SNHLY and CDR2 FYNNEI. Germline trimming cut 6 bases from V and 7 bases from J; bases unmatched to any gene: 15. The CDR3 is 16 amino acids. Sequenced by immunoSEQ multiplex PCR; TCRdb stores in-frame clones only, minus some. The repertoire holds approximately 89,000 clones, with about 88% as singletons. This sequence was found in an adult in good health. Specimen: peripheral blood, collected on day 0 of AZD1222 vaccination. V is TRBV2 and J is TRBJ1-2; 9 bases align to TRBD1. The CDR3 region is CASRGDRDGGFGGYTF. CDR3 nucleotide sequence: TGTGCCAGCAGAGGGGACAGGGATGGGGGGTTTGGTGGCTACACCTTC.